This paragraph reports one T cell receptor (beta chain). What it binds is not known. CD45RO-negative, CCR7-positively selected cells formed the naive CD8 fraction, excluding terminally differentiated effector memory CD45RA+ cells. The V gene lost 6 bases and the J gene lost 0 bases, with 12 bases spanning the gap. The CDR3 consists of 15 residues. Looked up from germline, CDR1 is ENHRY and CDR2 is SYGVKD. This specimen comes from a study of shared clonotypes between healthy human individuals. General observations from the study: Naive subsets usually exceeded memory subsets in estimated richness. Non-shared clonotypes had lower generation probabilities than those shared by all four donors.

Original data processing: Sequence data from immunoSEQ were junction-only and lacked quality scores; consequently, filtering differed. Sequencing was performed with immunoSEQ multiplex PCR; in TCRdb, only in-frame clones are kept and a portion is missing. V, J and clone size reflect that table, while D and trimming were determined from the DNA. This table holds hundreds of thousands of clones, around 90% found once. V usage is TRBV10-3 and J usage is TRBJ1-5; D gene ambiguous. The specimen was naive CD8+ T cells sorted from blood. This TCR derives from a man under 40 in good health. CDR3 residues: CAISPTVDSNQPQHF. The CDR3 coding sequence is TGTGCCATCAGCCCGACGGTGGATAGCAATCAGCCCCAGCATTTT.